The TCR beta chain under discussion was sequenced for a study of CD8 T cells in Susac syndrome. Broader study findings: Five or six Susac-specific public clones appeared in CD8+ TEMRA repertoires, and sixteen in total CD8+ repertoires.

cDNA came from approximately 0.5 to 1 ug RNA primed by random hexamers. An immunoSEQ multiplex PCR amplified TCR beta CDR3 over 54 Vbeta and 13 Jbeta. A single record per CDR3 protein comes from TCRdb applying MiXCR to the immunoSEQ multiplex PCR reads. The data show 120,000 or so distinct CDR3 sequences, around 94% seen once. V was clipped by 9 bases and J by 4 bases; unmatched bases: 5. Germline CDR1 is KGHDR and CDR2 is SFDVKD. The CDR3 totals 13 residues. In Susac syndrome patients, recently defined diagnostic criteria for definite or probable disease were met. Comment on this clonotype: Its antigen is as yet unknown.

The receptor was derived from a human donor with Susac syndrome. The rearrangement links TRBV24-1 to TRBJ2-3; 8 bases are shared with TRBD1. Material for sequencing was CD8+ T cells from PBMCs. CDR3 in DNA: TGTGCCACCCGGGACAGGACCGCAGATACGCAGTATTTT. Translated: CATRDRTADTQYF.